Included here is one T cell receptor beta chain sequence, with context. As handled by the study authors: How many nucleated cells were present was estimated from reference gene primer amplification. Clones were sequenced by immunoSEQ multiplex PCR, and TCRdb holds only the in-frame ones, with some missing. V, J and clone size are taken as reported in that table, and D and trimming were inferred from the DNA itself. The data contain some 200,000 clones, just over 85% of them singletons. This sample was taken from a study of blood T cell repertoires in COVID-19. About the research overall: Samples came from the United States, Italy and Spain, spanning acute and convalescent COVID-19.

The V end was cut by 7 bases, the J end by 4 bases, with 13 bases between. CDR1 and CDR2 (germline): MNHEY, SVGAGI. The CDR3 consists of 13 residues. V and J are TRBV6-5 and TRBJ1-2; D is ambiguous. This TCR was sampled from a man of 80 years or more with acute or convalescent COVID-19. Sequenced material: peripheral blood. CDR3 coding DNA: TGTGCCAGCAACCCGGAGGGAATCTATGGCTACACCTTC. Translation: CASNPEGIYGYTF.